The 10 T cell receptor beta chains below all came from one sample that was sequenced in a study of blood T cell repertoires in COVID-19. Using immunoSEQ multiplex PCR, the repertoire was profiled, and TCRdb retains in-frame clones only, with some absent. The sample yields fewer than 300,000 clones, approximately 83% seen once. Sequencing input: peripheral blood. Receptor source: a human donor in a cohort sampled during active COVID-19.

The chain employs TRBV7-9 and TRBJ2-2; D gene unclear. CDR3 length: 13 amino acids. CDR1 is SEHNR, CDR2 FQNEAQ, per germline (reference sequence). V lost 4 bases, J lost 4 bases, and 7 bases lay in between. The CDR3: CASSSHSTGELFF. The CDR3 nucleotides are TGTGCCAGCAGCTCCCACAGCACCGGGGAGCTGTTTTTT.

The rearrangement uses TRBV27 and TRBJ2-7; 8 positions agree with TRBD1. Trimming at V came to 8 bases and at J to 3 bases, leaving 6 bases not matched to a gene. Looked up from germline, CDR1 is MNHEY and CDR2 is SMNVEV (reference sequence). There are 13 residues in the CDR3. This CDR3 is CASARQGLYEQYF. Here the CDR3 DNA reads TGTGCCAGCGCACGACAGGGGCTCTACGAGCAGTACTTC.

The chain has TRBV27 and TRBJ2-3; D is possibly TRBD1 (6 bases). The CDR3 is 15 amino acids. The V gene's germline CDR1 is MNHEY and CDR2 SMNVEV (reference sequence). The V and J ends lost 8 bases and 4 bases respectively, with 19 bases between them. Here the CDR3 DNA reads TGTGCCAGCGGGCCCGGCCAGGGGCGGCCAGATACGCAGTATTTT. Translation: CASGPGQGRPDTQYF.

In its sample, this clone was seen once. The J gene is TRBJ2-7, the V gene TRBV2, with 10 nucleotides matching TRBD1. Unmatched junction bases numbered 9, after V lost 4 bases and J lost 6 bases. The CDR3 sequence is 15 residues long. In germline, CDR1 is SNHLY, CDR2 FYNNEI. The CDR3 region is CASSAGMGQGPEQYF. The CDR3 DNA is TGTGCCAGCAGTGCCGGGATGGGACAGGGGCCCGAGCAGTACTTC.

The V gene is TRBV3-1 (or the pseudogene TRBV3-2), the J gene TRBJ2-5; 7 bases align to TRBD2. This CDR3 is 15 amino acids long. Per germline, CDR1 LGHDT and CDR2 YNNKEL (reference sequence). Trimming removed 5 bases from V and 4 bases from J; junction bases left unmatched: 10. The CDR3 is CASSSRGRAGETQYF. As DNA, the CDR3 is TGTGCCAGCAGCTCAAGAGGGAGGGCCGGAGAGACCCAGTACTTC.

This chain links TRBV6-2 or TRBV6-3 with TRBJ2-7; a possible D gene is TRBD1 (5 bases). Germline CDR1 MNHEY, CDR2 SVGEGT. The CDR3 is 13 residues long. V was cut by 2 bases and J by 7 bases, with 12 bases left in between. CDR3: CASSYGAALEQYF. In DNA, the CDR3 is TGTGCCAGCAGTTACGGGGCAGCCCTGGAGCAGTACTTC.

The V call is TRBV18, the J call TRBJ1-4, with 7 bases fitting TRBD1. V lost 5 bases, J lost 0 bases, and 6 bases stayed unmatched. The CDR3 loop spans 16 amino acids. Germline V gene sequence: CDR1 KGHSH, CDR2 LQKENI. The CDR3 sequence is CASSTDRTSTNEKLFF. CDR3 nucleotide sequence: TGTGCCAGCTCAACGGACAGGACATCAACTAATGAAAAACTGTTTTTT.

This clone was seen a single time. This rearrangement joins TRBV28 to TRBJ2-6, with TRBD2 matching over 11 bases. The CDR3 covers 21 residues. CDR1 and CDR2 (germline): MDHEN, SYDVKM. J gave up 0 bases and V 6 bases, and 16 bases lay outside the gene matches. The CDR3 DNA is TGTGCCAGCAGCGACCTAAATAGACTAGCGGGAAGATCCTCTGGGGCCAACGTCCTGACTTTC. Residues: CASSDLNRLAGRSSGANVLTF.

CDR3 loop: CASSIDYRGSIRSGANVLTF. The CDR3 DNA reads TGTGCCAGTAGTATAGACTACAGGGGATCAATAAGGTCTGGGGCCAACGTCCTGACTTTC. The chain couples TRBV19 to TRBJ2-6, with 7 bases fitting TRBD1. This CDR3 region has 20 residues. Germline V gives CDR1 LNHDA, CDR2 SQIVND (reference sequence). With V trimmed by 0 bases and J by 1 base, 12 bases remained unmatched.

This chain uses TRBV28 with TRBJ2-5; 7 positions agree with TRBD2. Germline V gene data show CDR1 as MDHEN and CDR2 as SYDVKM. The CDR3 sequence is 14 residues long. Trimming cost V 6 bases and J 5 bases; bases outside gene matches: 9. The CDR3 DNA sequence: TGTGCCAGCAGCCGCGGAGGGCGGGAGGAGACCCAGTACTTC. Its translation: CASSRGGREETQYF.